The 32 T cell receptor beta chains in this list originate from one sample, sequenced in a study of blood T cell repertoires in COVID-19. The data were produced by immunoSEQ multiplex PCR, yet TCRdb's version contains in-frame clones alone and is incomplete. Of 150,000 or so clones in the sample, about 74% were seen once. Sequenced: peripheral blood. The receptors here all came from a woman older than 75 with acute or convalescent COVID-19.

About this clone itself: Other nucleotide sequences in the sample specify the same CDR3. The chain couples TRBV3-1 (or the pseudogene TRBV3-2) to TRBJ2-2; TRBD2 is a possible D gene (6 bases). The CDR3 totals 14 residues. Germline V gene data show CDR1 as LGHDT and CDR2 as YNNKEL (reference sequence). The germline V and J ends were trimmed by 6 bases and 2 bases, with 10 bases remaining between them. The CDR3 loop is CASSLLANTGELFF. The CDR3 bases are TGTGCCAGCAGTCTACTAGCAAACACCGGGGAGCTGTTTTTT.

V and J are TRBV28 and TRBJ2-2; 14 nucleotides line up with TRBD2. CDR1 is MDHEN and CDR2 is SYDVKM in the germline V gene. The CDR3 length is 17 residues. Trimming removed 7 bases from V and 4 bases from J; junction bases left unmatched: 8. CDR3 nucleotides: TGTGCCAGCAATGGACTAGCGGGAGGCCGTGGCACCGGGGAGCTGTTTTTT. Protein: CASNGLAGGRGTGELFF. Full variable domain (remainder filled in from reference TRBV28 and TRBJ2-2): DVKVTQSSRYLVKRTGEKVFLECVQDMDHENMFWYRQDPGLGLRLIYFSYDVKMKEKGDIPEGYSVSREKKERFSLILESASTNQTSMYLCASNGLAGGRGTGELFFGEGSRLTVL.

V and J are TRBV2 and TRBJ2-7; 7 nucleotides agree with TRBD1. The CDR3 sequence is 13 residues long. Germline values: CDR1 SNHLY, CDR2 FYNNEI. Germline trimming cut 5 bases from V and 3 bases from J; bases unmatched to any gene: 4. The CDR3 reads CASSRQGFYEQYF. The CDR3 DNA sequence: TGTGCCAGCAGTAGACAGGGATTCTACGAGCAGTACTTC.

The rearrangement links TRBV18 to TRBJ1-2; D might be TRBD1 (5 bases). The CDR3 totals 12 residues. V was shortened by 11 bases and J by 0 bases, with 10 bases between the two germline ends. Per germline, CDR1 KGHSH and CDR2 LQKENI. CDR3 nucleotides: TGTGCCTCCTTAGGGGCTAACTATGGCTACACCTTC. Its protein product is CASLGANYGYTF.

The rearrangement joins TRBV6-2 or TRBV6-3 to TRBJ2-7; D is undetermined. With 4 bases removed from V and 4 bases from J, the gap between germline ends came to 17 bases. Per germline, CDR1 MNHEY and CDR2 SVGEGT. The CDR3 has 15 amino acids. The CDR3 protein is CASSSRVFFSYEQYF. CDR3 nucleotide sequence: TGTGCCAGCAGTTCCCGGGTTTTTTTCTCATACGAGCAGTACTTC.

The chain carries TRBV27 and TRBJ1-5; 8 bases are a match to TRBD1. There are 14 residues in the CDR3. The germline V gene has CDR1 MNHEY and CDR2 SMNVEV (reference sequence). Trimming cost V 7 bases and J 3 bases; bases outside gene matches: 5. The DNA of the CDR3 is TGTGCCAGCAACCCGACAGGGGCCAATCAGCCCCAGCATTTT. Encoded protein: CASNPTGANQPQHF.

The chain has TRBV6-5 and TRBJ1-1; tentatively, D is TRBD1 (5 bases). CDR1 is MNHEY and CDR2 is SVGAGI in the germline V gene. Trimming pared 2 bases from V and 0 bases from J, leaving 13 bases between. The CDR3 has 16 residues. The CDR3 protein is CASSYRGGSMNTEAFF. The CDR3 DNA reads TGTGCCAGCAGTTACAGGGGAGGCAGCATGAACACTGAAGCTTTCTTT.

V is TRBV9 and J is TRBJ2-5; a weak D match, TRBD2 (6 bases). CDR1 is SGDLS and CDR2 is YYNGEE in the germline V gene. The V gene lost 0 bases and the J gene lost 3 bases, with 12 bases spanning the gap. The CDR3 runs 15 residues. DNA of the CDR3: TGTGCCAGCAGCGTAGGTCCCACGGGAGAAGAGACCCAGTACTTC. Translating gives CASSVGPTGEETQYF.

This clone was recorded only once. Other DNA sequences in this sample translate to the same CDR3. The chain joins TRBV19 to TRBJ2-7, with 9 bases identical to TRBD1. Per the germline V gene, CDR1 is LNHDA and CDR2 is SQIVND (reference sequence). Losses at the gene ends were 5 bases for V and 4 bases for J; bases not matched to a gene: 3. The CDR3 consists of 13 residues. The CDR3 DNA follows: TGTGCCAGTAGTGTACAGGGGGCGTACGAGCAGTACTTC. It translates to CASSVQGAYEQYF.

Comments on this clone: Different DNA sequences within this sample yield the same CDR3. This chain joins TRBV5-1 and TRBJ2-7; 7 bases match TRBD1. With 3 bases clipped from V and 2 bases from J, the junction kept 2 bases outside the gene matches. The germline V gene has CDR1 SGHRS and CDR2 YFSETQ. The CDR3 totals 13 residues. The DNA of the CDR3 is TGCGCCAGCAGCTCGGGACAGACCTACGAGCAGTACTTC. Amino acids: CASSSGQTYEQYF.

The chain carries TRBV28 and TRBJ1-4, with 9 bases lining up with TRBD1. The CDR3 extends over 14 amino acids. Trimming took 3 bases from V and 7 from J; bases not matched to a gene: 3. The germline V gene encodes CDR1 MDHEN and CDR2 SYDVKM. Here the CDR3 reads CASSLGQGREKLFF. Here the CDR3 DNA reads TGTGCCAGCAGTTTGGGACAGGGTCGTGAAAAACTGTTTTTT.

The rearrangement joins TRBV6-5 to TRBJ1-5; D possibly corresponds to TRBD1 (5 bases). This CDR3 has 14 amino acids. V was clipped by 5 bases and J by 5 bases, with 13 bases between them. Germline V gene lookup returns CDR1 MNHEY and CDR2 SVGAGI. The CDR3 bases are TGTGCCAGCAGTCTGTTAATAGGGGATCAGCCCCAGCATTTT. Encoded protein: CASSLLIGDQPQHF.

The chain carries TRBV18 and TRBJ1-1; a possible D gene is TRBD1 (5 bases). This CDR3 contains 15 residues. Trimming took 3 bases from V and 4 from J, leaving 15 bases between them. Germline V lookup: CDR1 KGHSH, CDR2 LQKENI. The CDR3 DNA reads TGTGCCAGCTCACCTTCACAGGAGCTTCTCACTGAAGCTTTCTTT. This translates into CASSPSQELLTEAFF. Complete variable domain (other parts from reference TRBV18 and TRBJ1-1): NAGVMQNPRHLVRRRGQEARLRCSPMKGHSHVYWYRQLPEEGLKFMVYLQKENIIDESGMPKERFSAEFPKEGPSILRIQQVVRGDSAAYFCASSPSQELLTEAFFGQGTRLTVV.

This clone was observed a few times. The CDR3 here is CASSSGLAGGGGETQYF. CDR3 bases: TGTGCCAGCAGTTCAGGACTAGCGGGAGGCGGCGGCGAGACGCAGTATTTT. The V call is TRBV6-2 or TRBV6-3, the J call TRBJ2-3; 14 bases map to TRBD2. Trimming cost V 4 bases and J 9 bases; bases outside gene matches: 12. CDR3 length: 17 residues. The V gene's germline CDR1 is MNHEY and CDR2 SVGEGT.

The J gene is TRBJ2-1, the V gene TRBV28; TRBD1 aligns across 9 bases. CDR3 length: 19 amino acids. J was trimmed by 7 bases and V by 0 bases; bases with no gene match: 16. Germline CDR1 is MDHEN and CDR2 is SYDVKM. The DNA for the CDR3 is TGTGCCAGCAGTTTATGGGAGGGTAGGAGGACAGGGGCGGAAAATGAGCAGTTCTTC. Translated: CASSLWEGRRTGAENEQFF.

The chain carries TRBV28 and TRBJ1-1; D is uncertain. The ends were cut back, 6 bases at V and 5 bases at J, with 19 bases in the middle. The germline V gene has CDR1 MDHEN and CDR2 SYDVKM. This CDR3 is 15 amino acids long. Written as DNA, the CDR3 is TGTGCCAGCAGCACCGGCATGGAGGGATGGACTGAAGCTTTCTTT. Encoded protein: CASSTGMEGWTEAFF.

The CDR3 here is CASSSSGGRMETQYF. CDR3 bases: TGTGCCAGCAGCTCTAGCGGGGGGCGAATGGAGACCCAGTACTTC. The gene calls are TRBV7-3 and TRBJ2-5, with TRBD2 matching over 11 bases. After removal of 4 bases from V and 5 bases from J, the junction contained 6 bases not matched to a gene. The CDR3 is 15 amino acids. CDR1 and CDR2 (germline): SGHTA, FQGTGA.

The chain joins TRBV4-1 to TRBJ2-5; D is unclear. CDR3 size: 13 residues. Looked up from germline, CDR1 is MGHRA and CDR2 is YSYEKL. Trimming took 0 bases from V and 5 from J, leaving 7 bases between them. The CDR3 loop reads CASSQEPRETQYF. The CDR3 bases are TGCGCCAGCAGCCAAGAGCCCCGGGAGACCCAGTACTTC.

As regards this clone: Other DNA sequences of this sample code for an identical CDR3. The chain links TRBV19 to TRBJ2-3; a weak D match, TRBD1 (6 bases). CDR3 size: 15 residues. The germline V gene has CDR1 LNHDA and CDR2 SQIVND (reference sequence). Between the trimmed V and J ends, which lost 1 base and 1 base, there was a span of 9 bases. This chain's CDR3 is CASSIVAGGTDTQYF. CDR3 bases: TGTGCCAGTAGTATAGTCGCAGGGGGCACAGATACGCAGTATTTT.

The rearrangement joins TRBV10-1 to TRBJ2-2; 7 positions agree with TRBD2. This CDR3 spans 14 amino acids. CDR1 is WNHNN and CDR2 is SYGVQD in the germline V gene (reference sequence). The V segment lost 6 bases and the J segment 2 bases; nucleotides outside the gene matches: 3. This CDR3 reads CASSRDYNTGELFF. The CDR3 DNA reads TGCGCCAGCAGCCGGGACTACAACACCGGGGAGCTGTTTTTT.

The CDR3 sequence: CASSESGGGPDTQYF. The CDR3 coding sequence is TGTGCCAGCAGTGAATCTGGGGGGGGCCCAGATACGCAGTATTTT. The V call is TRBV25-1, the J call TRBJ2-3; D is possibly TRBD2 (7 bases). The V end lost 1 base, the J end lost 4 bases, and 12 bases lay between the germline ends. The CDR3 sequence is 15 residues long. Germline V lookup: CDR1 MGHDK, CDR2 SYGVNS.

This clone showed up just once. The sample holds other DNA sequences that translate to the same CDR3. The chain uses TRBV19 and TRBJ1-1; 9 bases match TRBD1. Per the germline V gene, CDR1 is LNHDA and CDR2 is SQIVND (reference sequence). V lost 3 bases, J lost 5 bases, and 1 base stayed unmatched. This CDR3 has 13 amino acids. The CDR3 here is CASSIDRGTEAFF. In DNA, the CDR3 is TGTGCCAGTAGTATTGACAGGGGGACTGAAGCTTTCTTT.

This clone was detected ten times or more. The chain links TRBV9 to TRBJ2-1, with TRBD2 identical over 10 bases. In germline, CDR1 is SGDLS, CDR2 YYNGEE. V gave up 0 bases and J gave up 7 bases; unmatched junction bases: 10. The CDR3 covers 17 residues. The chain's CDR3 is CASSVAGLAGAGNEQFF. The CDR3 nucleotides are TGTGCCAGCAGCGTAGCTGGGCTAGCGGGAGCAGGGAATGAGCAGTTCTTC. The whole variable domain, filled in from reference TRBV9 and TRBJ2-1, reads DSGVTQTPKHLITATGQRVTLRCSPRSGDLSVYWYQQSLDQGLQFLIQYYNGEERAKGNILERFSAQQFPDLHSELNLSSLELGDSALYFCASSVAGLAGAGNEQFFGPGTRLTVL.

This chain uses TRBV5-4 with TRBJ1-1; 8 nucleotides match TRBD1. J lost 8 bases, V lost 2 bases, and 5 bases had no gene match. The germline V gene encodes CDR1 SGHNT and CDR2 YYREEE (reference sequence). There are 13 residues in the CDR3. CDR3 loop: CASSLTGGGEAFF. The CDR3 region has the DNA TGTGCCAGCAGCTTAACAGGGGGGGGAGAAGCTTTCTTT.

The chain carries TRBV6-5 and TRBJ1-4; a weak D match, TRBD1 (6 bases). The V gene's germline CDR1 is MNHEY and CDR2 SVGAGI. This CDR3 has 15 amino acids. V lost 2 bases and J 13 bases, leaving 20 bases between the germline ends. The CDR3 sequence is CASSYAGGGQELLFF. In DNA, the CDR3 is TGTGCCAGCAGTTACGCCGGGGGGGGGCAGGAGTTACTGTTTTTT.

The chain has TRBV6-2 or TRBV6-3 and TRBJ1-2; 7 bases line up with TRBD1. Germline V gene sequence: CDR1 MNHEY, CDR2 SVGEGT. The CDR3 extends over 13 amino acids. V shed 5 bases and J 5 bases; nucleotides not matched to a gene: 5. The CDR3 coding sequence is TGTGCCAGCAGTACTCGGGACAGTTATGGCTACACCTTC. It specifies CASSTRDSYGYTF.

The chain joins TRBV14 to TRBJ2-1; D perhaps matches TRBD2 (6 bases). The CDR3 is made up of 16 amino acids. Trimming took off 4 bases at V and 8 bases at J, with 21 bases between the two ends. Germline CDR1 is SGHDN and CDR2 is FVKESK. CDR3 in DNA: TGTGCCAGCAGCCGGGGCGGGGCAGGAGAGTCAGATGAGCAGTTCTTC. Translated, it gives CASSRGGAGESDEQFF.

This clone was seen a few times. This chain joins TRBV9 and TRBJ2-3; 7 bases map to TRBD2. CDR1 and CDR2 from the germline V gene are SGDLS and YYNGEE. The CDR3 has 15 residues. With V trimmed by 7 bases and J by 2 bases, 10 bases remained unmatched. The CDR3: CASAWAGVDTDTQYF. DNA of the CDR3: TGTGCCAGCGCCTGGGCGGGGGTAGACACAGATACGCAGTATTTT.

In its sample, this clone was seen a few times. The chain uses TRBV2 and TRBJ2-3; D unresolved. Germline CDR1 SNHLY, CDR2 FYNNEI. Trimming shortened V by 3 bases and J by 2 bases, and 9 bases separated the two germline ends. CDR3 length: 14 residues. CDR3 nucleotides: TGTGCCAGCAGTGACTCTAGTTCCACAGATACGCAGTATTTT. The encoded protein is CASSDSSSTDTQYF.

The chain uses TRBV7-3 and TRBJ1-3, with 7 nucleotides matching TRBD1. The CDR3 totals 16 residues. Germline V gene sequence: CDR1 SGHTA, CDR2 FQGTGA. Trimming cost V 5 bases and J 2 bases; bases outside gene matches: 9. The CDR3 protein is CASSTEAGTAGNTIYF. The CDR3 coding sequence is TGTGCCAGCAGCACCGAAGCCGGGACAGCTGGAAACACCATATATTTT.

The gene calls are TRBV2 and TRBJ2-3; possible D gene TRBD1, 6 bases. Germline V lookup: CDR1 SNHLY, CDR2 FYNNEI. Trimming pared 8 bases from V and 6 bases from J, leaving 18 bases between. This CDR3 is 14 amino acids long. CDR3 sequence (DNA): TGTGCCAGCGAACTACAGGGCTCCGGGGATACGCAGTATTTT. Translating gives CASELQGSGDTQYF.

This clone was picked up one time. The rearrangement joins TRBV7-2 to TRBJ1-3, with D hard to call. V was clipped by 3 bases and J by 6 bases, with 9 bases between them. This CDR3 is 13 amino acids long. Germline values: CDR1 SGHTA, CDR2 FQGNSA. CDR3 in DNA: TGTGCCAGCAGCTTTTCGGTTGAAAACACCATATATTTT. Encoded protein: CASSFSVENTIYF. Based on the CDR3 plus reference TRBV7-2 and TRBJ1-3, the full variable domain is GAGVSQSPSNKVTEKGKDVELRCDPISGHTALYWYRQSLGQGLEFLIYFQGNSAPDKSGLPSDRFSAERTGGSVSTLTIQRTQQEDSAVYLCASSFSVENTIYFGEGSWLTVV.